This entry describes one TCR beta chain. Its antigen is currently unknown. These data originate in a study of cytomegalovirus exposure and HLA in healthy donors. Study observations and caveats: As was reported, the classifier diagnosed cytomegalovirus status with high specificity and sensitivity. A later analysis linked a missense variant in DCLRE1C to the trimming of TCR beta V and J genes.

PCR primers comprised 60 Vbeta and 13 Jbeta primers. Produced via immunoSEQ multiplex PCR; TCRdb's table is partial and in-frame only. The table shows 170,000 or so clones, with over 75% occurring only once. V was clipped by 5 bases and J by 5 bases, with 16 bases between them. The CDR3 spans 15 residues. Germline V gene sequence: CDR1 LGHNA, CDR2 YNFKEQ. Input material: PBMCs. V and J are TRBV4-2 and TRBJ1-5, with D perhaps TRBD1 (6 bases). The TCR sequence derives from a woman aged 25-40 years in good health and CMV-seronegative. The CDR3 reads CASSTMRGADQPQHF. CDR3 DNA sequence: TGTGCCAGCAGCACAATGCGGGGGGCTGATCAGCCCCAGCATTTT.